This TCR beta chain was identified during a study of early T cells in non-severe SARS-CoV-2 infection. This clonotype was recorded many times. TCRdb used MiXCR to reprocess the 5' RACE reads, holding one entry per CDR3 protein. This sample has under 90,000 distinct CDR3 sequences, with 12% to 15% found just once. Germline V gene data show CDR1 as SGHKS and CDR2 as YYEKEE (reference sequence). The ends were cut back, 7 bases at V and 0 bases at J, with 5 bases in the middle. The CDR3 runs to 12 residues. The sample taken for sequencing was whole blood. The clonotype was recovered from an adult who was a healthcare worker with PCR-confirmed SARS-CoV-2 infection or an uninfected control (not recorded which). The gene calls are TRBV5-5 and TRBJ1-5, with D uncertain. The CDR3 coding sequence is TGTGCCAGCGGCAATAGCAATCAGCCCCAGCATTTT. Translated, it gives CASGNSNQPQHF.